These 22 T cell receptor beta chains share one sample of origin, sequenced in a study of blood T cell repertoires in COVID-19. Here immunoSEQ multiplex PCR was the method, and the copy in TCRdb shows in-frame clones only, minus some. The data contain some 15,000 clones, 70% to 80% of them singletons. The sequencing sample was made of peripheral blood. These receptors were taken from a man in his 60s with acute or convalescent COVID-19.

The chain couples TRBV9 to TRBJ2-3; TRBD1 is a possible D gene (5 bases). CDR3 size: 15 residues. The germline gives CDR1 SGDLS, CDR2 YYNGEE. V was cut by 4 bases and J by 3 bases, with 15 bases left in between. CDR3 DNA: TGTGCCAGCAGCCAGACCCAGGGTCGGACAGATACGCAGTATTTT. This sequence encodes CASSQTQGRTDTQYF.

The chain links TRBV5-1 to TRBJ2-7; 7 bases match TRBD1. Germline CDR1 and CDR2: SGHRS and YFSETQ. Trimming took 2 bases from V and 2 from J; bases not matched to a gene: 4. This CDR3 is 14 amino acids long. The CDR3 reads CASSLTGTAYEQYF. The CDR3 region has the DNA TGCGCCAGCAGCTTAACCGGGACAGCCTACGAGCAGTACTTC.

This chain joins TRBV19 and TRBJ1-2; 7 bases are shared with TRBD1. This CDR3 is built from 18 residues. CDR1 and CDR2 (germline): LNHDA, SQIVND (reference sequence). V was clipped by 4 bases and J by 2 bases; unmatched bases: 16. CDR3: CASSTSPRQGIGNYGYTF. The CDR3 region has the DNA TGTGCCAGTAGTACCTCACCGCGACAGGGAATTGGGAACTATGGCTACACCTTC.

DNA of the CDR3: TGCAGCGTTCCCAGGACAGAAGGTAGCAATCAGCCCCAGCATTTT. This codes for CSVPRTEGSNQPQHF. The rearrangement joins TRBV29-1 to TRBJ1-5; weak D call: TRBD1 (6 bases). The V end lost 5 bases, the J end lost 0 bases, and 14 bases lay between the germline ends. Germline V CDR1 and CDR2: SQVTM, ANQGSEA. The CDR3 totals 15 residues.

This chain links TRBV5-1 with TRBJ1-1; 9 nucleotides match TRBD1. The V gene end was trimmed by 4 bases and the J gene end by 0 bases; junction bases not matched to a gene: 1. The CDR3 spans 14 residues. Germline V CDR1 and CDR2: SGHRS, YFSETQ. CDR3 sequence reads: CASSGQGLNTEAFF. CDR3 nucleotides: TGCGCCAGCAGCGGACAGGGGTTGAACACTGAAGCTTTCTTT.

The CDR3 protein is CASSIVSRADIQYF. The CDR3 bases are TGTGCCAGTAGTATAGTATCCAGGGCGGACATTCAGTACTTC. The rearrangement links TRBV19 to TRBJ2-4; TRBD1 might be the D (5 bases). Trimming removed 1 base from V and 8 bases from J, with 12 bases in between. The CDR3 length is 14 residues. CDR1 and CDR2 (germline): LNHDA, SQIVND (reference sequence).

This clone was picked up one time. The chain uses TRBV3-1 (or the pseudogene TRBV3-2) and TRBJ2-3; 11 bases map to TRBD2. In germline, CDR1 is LGHDT, CDR2 YNNKEL (reference sequence). CDR3 length equals 18 residues. Trimming cost V 5 bases and J 1 base; bases outside gene matches: 11. The CDR3 reads CASSESPSGRRGTDTQYF. The CDR3 bases are TGTGCCAGCAGCGAAAGCCCTAGCGGGAGGAGGGGCACAGATACGCAGTATTTT.

The rearrangement links TRBV27 to TRBJ2-2, with D possibly matching TRBD1 (6 bases). The CDR3 covers 15 residues. V was cut by 10 bases and J by 1 base, with 16 bases left in between. CDR1 MNHEY and CDR2 SMNVEV come from the germline V gene (reference sequence). CDR3 DNA sequence: TGTGCCACCAGCCAGGGGCGCGAGAACACCGGGGAGCTGTTTTTT. Protein product: CATSQGRENTGELFF.

This clone was recorded once. The chain links TRBV7-3 to TRBJ1-1, with no clear D. The V gene's germline CDR1 is SGHTA and CDR2 FQGTGA. The V end lost 2 bases, the J end lost 3 bases, and 10 bases lay between the germline ends. CDR3 length: 14 residues. CDR3 sequence: CASSLSGSDTEAFF. The CDR3 DNA follows: TGTGCCAGCAGCTTATCGGGGAGTGACACTGAAGCTTTCTTT.

The chain employs TRBV10-3 and TRBJ2-7; 7 nucleotides match TRBD1. V gave up 3 bases and J gave up 2 bases; unmatched junction bases: 10. The CDR3 extends over 16 amino acids. CDR1 and CDR2 (germline): ENHRY, SYGVKD. For the CDR3, the DNA is TGTGCCATCAGTGATCCGGCTCGGGACAGTCCCTACGAGCAGTACTTC. Its translation: CAISDPARDSPYEQYF.

V is TRBV4-3 and J is TRBJ1-5; D unclear. The CDR3 contains 18 residues. The V gene lost 4 bases and the J gene lost 6 bases, with 25 bases spanning the gap. Per germline, CDR1 LGHNA and CDR2 YSLEER. In DNA, the CDR3 is TGCGCCAGCAGCCCAGGCCCCGTTAGGCAGGCAGCCCGTCAGCCCCAGCATTTT. Translation: CASSPGPVRQAARQPQHF.

The chain carries TRBV21-1 and TRBJ2-1; TRBD2 was called by the table and not checked on the DNA. TRBV21-1 is annotated as a pseudogene. This CDR3 region has 16 residues. The CDR3 sequence is CASSKQKASRDNEQFF. For the CDR3, the DNA is TGTGCCAGCAGCAAACAAAAGGCTAGCCGCGACAATGAGCAGTTCTTC.

The chain employs TRBV5-6 and TRBJ2-4; 12 bases line up with TRBD2. V was clipped by 4 bases and J by 3 bases; unmatched bases: 2. This CDR3 contains 15 residues. Germline CDR1 and CDR2: SGHDT and YYEEEE. The chain's CDR3 is CASSRLAGDKNIQYF. In nucleotides, the CDR3 is TGTGCCAGCAGCAGACTAGCGGGGGACAAAAACATTCAGTACTTC.

The rearrangement joins TRBV10-3 to TRBJ1-5; TRBD1 agrees at 7 bases. CDR1 is ENHRY, CDR2 SYGVKD, per germline. The CDR3 is 15 residues long. The ends lost 6 bases at V and 2 bases at J; junction bases unmatched: 7. The CDR3 is CAISDRAVGNQPQHF. CDR3 nucleotide sequence: TGTGCCATCAGCGACAGGGCGGTGGGCAATCAGCCCCAGCATTTT.

This sequence joins TRBV6-5 and TRBJ1-2, with D uncertain. The CDR3 totals 13 residues. Trimming stripped 8 bases from V and 4 bases from J, with 14 bases between. From germline, CDR1 is MNHEY and CDR2 SVGAGI. The CDR3 DNA reads as TGTGCCAGCGGGCAGGAACGCAGCTATGGCTACACCTTC. As protein: CASGQERSYGYTF.

The V call is TRBV28, the J call TRBJ1-1; maybe TRBD1 (6 bases). Germline V gives CDR1 MDHEN, CDR2 SYDVKM. This CDR3 is 13 amino acids long. Trimming removed 6 bases at V and 4 bases at J, with 12 bases between. CDR3 protein: CASRVDRTTEAFF. CDR3 DNA: TGTGCCAGCAGGGTCGACAGGACCACTGAAGCTTTCTTT.

This clone has more than one count but fewer than ten. The chain joins TRBV9 to TRBJ1-3; D call uncertain. The CDR3 loop spans 18 amino acids. The V end lost 1 base, the J end lost 0 bases, and 17 bases lay between the germline ends. Germline CDR1 SGDLS, CDR2 YYNGEE. CDR3 DNA: TGTGCCAGCAGCGTATCAAGCGCCCGTTACAACTCTGGAAACACCATATATTTT. Translated: CASSVSSARYNSGNTIYF.

This clone was recorded once. This chain joins TRBV4-2 and TRBJ1-4, with D tentatively TRBD1 (6 bases). The CDR3 length is 15 residues. In germline, CDR1 is LGHNA, CDR2 YNFKEQ. Trimming stripped 0 bases from V and 2 bases from J, with 7 bases between. CDR3 DNA sequence: TGTGCCAGCAGCCAAGAGGGACACACTAATGAAAAACTGTTTTTT. Protein product: CASSQEGHTNEKLFF.

This chain connects TRBV18 to TRBJ2-7; 12 bases align to TRBD2. Germline V gene sequence: CDR1 KGHSH, CDR2 LQKENI. The J segment lost 4 bases and the V segment lost 6 bases, leaving 1 base of the junction unmatched. The length of the CDR3 is 13 residues. The CDR3 spells CASSGTSGYEQYF. The CDR3 DNA is TGTGCCAGCTCCGGGACTAGCGGGTACGAGCAGTACTTC.

The chain employs TRBV5-1 and TRBJ2-3; perhaps TRBD1 as D (5 bases). V lost 0 bases, J lost 5 bases, and 10 bases lay in between. CDR3 size: 14 residues. Germline CDR1 and CDR2: SGHRS and YFSETQ. The CDR3, as DNA: TGCGCCAGCAGCTTGGGGGGCGGAATAGATACGCAGTATTTT. It specifies CASSLGGGIDTQYF.

This clone was found a few times. V is TRBV5-1 and J is TRBJ1-4; no definite D call. This CDR3 has 14 amino acids. Germline CDR1 and CDR2: SGHRS and YFSETQ. Trimming took 0 bases from V and 5 from J, leaving 8 bases between them. CDR3 in amino acids: CASSLASGNEKLFF. Written as DNA, the CDR3 is TGCGCCAGCAGCTTGGCGTCGGGGAATGAAAAACTGTTTTTT.

The chain uses TRBV9 and TRBJ1-1, with 10 bases aligning to TRBD1. The CDR3 is made up of 16 amino acids. From germline, CDR1 is SGDLS and CDR2 YYNGEE. The V and J ends lost 0 bases and 4 bases, in that order; junction bases with no gene match: 6. The CDR3 region has the DNA TGTGCCAGCAGCGTAGGACAGGGGGCTGTCGGCACTGAAGCTTTCTTT. Translation: CASSVGQGAVGTEAFF.